This is a list of T cell receptor beta chains from one sample in a study of blood T cells in healthy people across ages. TCRdb fed the 5' RACE reads into MiXCR, producing one record per CDR3 protein. The data hold hundreds of thousands of distinct CDR3 sequences, with roughly 32% observed a single time. Sequencing used blood. These receptors originate from an elderly woman in good health. CDR3s include the opening cysteine and the closing phenylalanine or tryptophan. Each record gives: J gene, V gene, D gene, clone size, CDR3 protein, CDR3 DNA. D genes are given only for firm matches. Size values are once, few and many counts, or a class for expanded clones, and some rows have none.

>TRBJ2-2|TRBV6-2/TRBV6-3|TRBD2|NA
CASSYGTSGGAGTGELFF
TGTGCCAGCAGTTACGGGACTAGCGGGGGGGCCGGCACCGGGGAGCTGTTTTTT
>TRBJ1-5|TRBV10-3|NA|few
CATQDGHQPQHF
TGTGCCACTCAGGACGGTCATCAGCCCCAGCATTTT
>TRBJ2-7|TRBV6-1|TRBD2|many
CASSSERGPYEQYF
TGTGCCAGCAGCTCGGAGCGGGGTCCCTACGAGCAGTACTTC
>TRBJ1-6|TRBV28|NA|once
CASSAYWGSNSPLHF
TGTGCCAGCAGTGCCTATTGGGGGTCTAATTCACCCCTCCACTTT
>TRBJ2-3|TRBV20-1|NA|many
CSASSGTSSTDTQYF
TGCAGTGCTAGTTCCGGGACAAGTAGCACAGATACGCAGTATTTT
>TRBJ1-1|TRBV10-3|NA|NA
CAISELNAVRGRWSFF
TGTGCCATCAGTGAGTTGAATGCGGTAAGAGGGAGGTGGTCTTTCTTT
>TRBJ1-2|TRBV9|NA|many
CASSVGGDPYGYTF
TGTGCCAGCAGCGTTGGGGGGGACCCCTATGGCTACACCTTC
>TRBJ1-1|TRBV6-6|NA|few
CASSYEVRVSAEAFF
TGTGCCAGCAGTTACGAAGTCAGGGTCAGCGCTGAAGCTTTCTTT
>TRBJ2-5|TRBV5-1|NA|many
CASSLQETQYF
TGTGCCAGCAGTTTACAAGAGACCCAGTACTTC
>TRBJ2-1|TRBV7-9|NA|many
CASSLSHSYNEQFF
TGTGCCAGCAGCTTATCCCACTCCTACAATGAGCAGTTCTTC
>TRBJ2-7|TRBV11-2|NA|few
CASSRGTSPRADEQYF
TGTGCCAGCAGCCGAGGGACTTCTCCACGGGCGGACGAGCAGTACTTC
>TRBJ2-1|TRBV24-1|TRBD2|NA
CATSDLGATSGTPNEQFF
TGTGCCACCAGTGACCTGGGGGCGACTAGCGGGACCCCCAATGAGCAGTTCTTC
>TRBJ2-1|TRBV28|TRBD2|many
CASSSSGGATYNEQFF
TGTGCCAGCAGCTCTAGCGGGGGGGCCACCTACAATGAGCAGTTCTTC
>TRBJ1-1|TRBV20-1|NA|many
CSASIRSGNTEAFF
TGCAGTGCTAGTATTAGGTCGGGGAACACTGAAGCTTTCTTT
>TRBJ2-3|TRBV10-3|TRBD1|many
CAISDPTGGTSTDTQYF
TGTGCCATCAGTGACCCTACAGGGGGCACCAGCACAGATACGCAGTATTTT
>TRBJ1-6|TRBV15|NA|few
CATSRGLANSPLHF
TGTGCCACCAGCAGAGGGCTAGCTAATTCACCCCTCCACTTT
>TRBJ1-2|TRBV20-1|NA|few
CSARPGAGNGYTF
TGCAGTGCTAGACCAGGGGCAGGGAATGGCTACACCTTC
>TRBJ1-1|TRBV6-2/TRBV6-3|NA|NA
CASGGPAGWSTEAFF
TGTGCCAGCGGGGGGCCGGCAGGGTGGAGCACTGAAGCTTTCTTT
>TRBJ1-1|TRBV7-2|NA|NA
CASSLASRWSTEAFF
TGTGCCAGCAGCTTAGCATCTAGGTGGAGCACTGAAGCTTTCTTT
>TRBJ1-1|TRBV12-3/TRBV12-4|TRBD1|many
CASSPQGALKRAFF
TGTGCCAGCAGTCCTCAGGGGGCGCTTAAGCGGGCTTTCTTT
>TRBJ2-7|TRBV3-1|NA|many
CASSPSGRTFYEQYF
TGTGCCAGCAGCCCCTCAGGGAGGACCTTCTACGAGCAGTACTTC
>TRBJ2-6|TRBV2|NA|NA
CASQGGSGADVLTF
TGTGCCAGCCAGGGGGGATCTGGGGCCGACGTCCTGACTTTC
>TRBJ1-1|TRBV7-2|NA|NA
CASSFIEGMNTEAFF
TGTGCCAGCAGCTTCATTGAGGGAATGAACACTGAAGCTTTCTTT
>TRBJ2-1|TRBV20-1|NA|NA
CSARDRQGANEQFF
TGCAGTGCTAGAGATCGGCAGGGTGCCAATGAGCAGTTCTTC
>TRBJ1-2|TRBV5-1|NA|many
CASSLMGSYNYGYTF
TGCGCCAGCAGCTTGATGGGATCGTATAACTATGGCTACACCTTC
>TRBJ2-5|TRBV5-1|NA|many
CASSLSQGGETQYF
TGCGCCAGCAGCTTGTCTCAGGGGGGAGAGACCCAGTACTTC
>TRBJ1-2|TRBV29-1|NA|NA
CSTDSEQRGYTF
TGCAGCACGGACAGCGAGCAGAGGGGCTACACCTTC
>TRBJ1-2|TRBV28|NA|NA
CASSPAYGGYTF
TGTGCCAGCAGCCCTGCCTATGGTGGCTACACCTTC
>TRBJ2-7|TRBV6-2/TRBV6-3|NA|few
CASSYEWAAASYEQYF
TGTGCCAGCAGTTACGAGTGGGCAGCGGCGTCCTACGAGCAGTACTTC
>TRBJ2-5|TRBV20-1|NA|NA
CSADPVTRRGAQYF
TGCAGTGCAGACCCCGTTACACGGAGGGGGGCCCAGTACTTC
>TRBJ1-6|TRBV25-1|TRBD1|few
CASTAGTGANSPLHF
TGTGCCAGCACGGCAGGGACAGGGGCAAATTCACCCCTCCACTTT
>TRBJ2-2|TRBV5-8|NA|few
CASSSSVRNTGELFF
TGTGCCAGCAGCTCGTCGGTCAGGAACACCGGGGAGCTGTTTTTT
>TRBJ2-7|TRBV7-2|TRBD2|many
CASRRAGGPWEQYF
TGTGCCAGCAGGAGAGCGGGGGGGCCGTGGGAGCAGTACTTC
>TRBJ2-7|TRBV6-6|NA|many
CASSTLGEAYEQYF
TGTGCCAGCAGTACTTTGGGTGAAGCCTACGAGCAGTACTTC
>TRBJ2-7|TRBV7-2|TRBD2|many
CASSLAPGGLYEQYF
TGTGCCAGCAGCTTAGCCCCGGGGGGGCTATACGAGCAGTACTTC
>TRBJ1-2|TRBV12-3/TRBV12-4|NA|many
CASSFHEQNYGYTF
TGTGCCAGCAGTTTTCATGAGCAAAACTATGGCTACACCTTC
>TRBJ2-7|TRBV4-1|NA|many
CASSSTFRGLPYEQYF
TGCGCCAGCAGTTCTACCTTCAGGGGACTACCCTACGAGCAGTACTTC
>TRBJ2-1|TRBV6-5|NA|many
CASSYRQAASYNEQFF
TGTGCCAGCAGTTACAGGCAAGCGGCCTCCTACAATGAGCAGTTCTTC
>TRBJ2-3|TRBV7-3|TRBD2|NA
CTSSSLAGSTDTQYF
TGTACCAGCAGCTCCCTAGCGGGGAGCACAGATACGCAGTATTTT
>TRBJ2-7|TRBV7-3|TRBD1|many
CASIGTGVSYEQYF
TGTGCCAGCATAGGGACAGGCGTCTCCTACGAGCAGTACTTC